This TCR beta chain derives from a study of cytotoxic CD8 clonotypes in ibrutinib-treated CLL. Across the study: When averaged across all of the samples, the counts came to approximately 280,000 productive templates and about 100,000 productive rearrangements. Study-wide results and limits: Once treatment began, public clonotypes, which were uncommon, contracted or stayed stable.

TCRdb keeps only in-frame clones here, not all; method: immunoSEQ multiplex PCR. The sample yields about 20,000 clones, about 68% seen once. V was shortened by 1 base and J by 1 base, with 11 bases between the two germline ends. CDR1 SGHKS and CDR2 YYEKEE come from the germline V gene (reference sequence). CDR3 length: 15 amino acids. Worth noting for this clone: Its antigen is unknown.

The sample here was PBMCs, taken before ibrutinib treatment. The gene calls are TRBV5-5 and TRBJ1-1; D is unresolved. The TCR sequence derives from a human donor with chronic lymphocytic leukemia. The chain's CDR3 is CASSLLGLGNTEAFF. CDR3 DNA sequence: TGTGCCAGCAGCTTGCTTGGCCTGGGGAACACTGAAGCTTTCTTT.